Below are 14 T cell receptor beta chains sequenced from a single sample in a study of monozygotic twins with inflammatory bowel disease. TCRdb re-called the 5' RACE reads and catalogs CDR3 proteins one per entry, DNA excluded. This sample's clone table lists around 97,000 distinct CDR3 sequences. Sequenced material: blood. The receptor source for this set is a human donor with ulcerative colitis or Crohn's disease, or a healthy co-twin of an affected twin (not recorded which).

The chain uses TRBV5-4 and TRBJ2-1; without DNA, the TCRdb call of TRBD1 cannot be checked. Germline V lookup: CDR1 SGHNT, CDR2 YYREEE (reference sequence). The CDR3 spans 14 residues. The CDR3 reads CASSSYQGGNEQFF.

The gene calls are TRBV11-2 and TRBJ2-7; absent DNA, TCRdb's TRBD1 call cannot be checked. The CDR3 spans 14 residues. From germline, CDR1 is SGHAT and CDR2 FQNNGV. The CDR3 sequence: CASRDRGIRYEQYF.

This chain uses TRBV9 with TRBJ2-7; TCRdb names TRBD1, which stays unverified in the absence of DNA. CDR1 and CDR2 (germline): SGDLS, YYNGEE. CDR3 size: 12 residues. The CDR3: CASSPWGPEQYF.

The chain joins TRBV20-1 to TRBJ2-3; TCRdb picks TRBD2, but there is no DNA to check that call. The CDR3 has 16 residues. Per germline, CDR1 DFQATT and CDR2 SNEGSKA (reference sequence). The CDR3 here is CSAMPLGTSEADTQYF.

This chain links TRBV6-4 with TRBJ2-1; without DNA, the TCRdb call of TRBD2 cannot be checked. CDR1 and CDR2 (germline): MRHNA, SNTAGT. This CDR3 spans 14 amino acids. This CDR3 reads CASSERGGYNEQFF.

J is TRBJ2-1 and V is TRBV12-3 or TRBV12-4; the D gene TCRdb calls, TRBD1, cannot be checked with no DNA. The CDR3 runs to 14 residues. The CDR3 is CASSWRGPYNEQFF.

The chain has TRBV19 and TRBJ1-6. The CDR3 runs to 15 residues. Germline V CDR1 and CDR2: LNHDA, SQIVND (reference sequence). CDR3: CASSIGLLNNSPLHF.

The chain carries TRBV11-2 and TRBJ2-7. The V gene's germline CDR1 is SGHAT and CDR2 FQNNGV. This CDR3 is built from 13 residues. CDR3 residues: CASSTGQPYEQYF.

This chain uses TRBV7-2 with TRBJ2-3; TCRdb names TRBD2, which stays unverified in the absence of DNA. This CDR3 has 12 amino acids. Germline V gives CDR1 SGHTA, CDR2 FQGNSA. The CDR3 is CASSFIAGGQYF. The variable domain in full, with the rest retrieved from reference TRBV7-2 and TRBJ2-3, is GAGVSQSPSNKVTEKGKDVELRCDPISGHTALYWYRQSLGQGLEFLIYFQGNSAPDKSGLPSDRFSAERTGGSVSTLTIQRTQQEDSAVYLCASSFIAGGQYFGPGTRLTVL.

The chain is built from TRBV10-3 and TRBJ2-5; the TCRdb D gene call, TRBD1, has no DNA to confirm it. The germline gives CDR1 ENHRY, CDR2 SYGVKD. This CDR3 is built from 13 residues. This CDR3 reads CAISESGGETQYF.

This chain uses TRBV20-1 with TRBJ2-7; TCRdb picks TRBD1, but there is no DNA to check that call. The germline V gene encodes CDR1 DFQATT and CDR2 SNEGSKA (reference sequence). This CDR3 has 14 residues. The CDR3 sequence is CSARDVRDSLEQYF.

V gene TRBV19 combines with J gene TRBJ1-5. This CDR3 is built from 14 residues. Looked up from germline, CDR1 is LNHDA and CDR2 is SQIVND (reference sequence). The CDR3 loop is CASRTARSNQPQHF.

The V and J genes are TRBV27 and TRBJ2-1; no DNA is available, so the TRBD2 call from TCRdb remains unchecked. CDR1 MNHEY and CDR2 SMNVEV come from the germline V gene (reference sequence). This CDR3 has 14 amino acids. The CDR3 reads CASLGSRDYNEQFF.

The chain has TRBV7-5 and TRBJ2-1; TCRdb's assignment of TRBD1 cannot be checked, as there is no DNA. TRBV7-5 is noted as a pseudogene. This CDR3 contains 18 residues. CDR3: CISVSEALPRGSYNEQFF.